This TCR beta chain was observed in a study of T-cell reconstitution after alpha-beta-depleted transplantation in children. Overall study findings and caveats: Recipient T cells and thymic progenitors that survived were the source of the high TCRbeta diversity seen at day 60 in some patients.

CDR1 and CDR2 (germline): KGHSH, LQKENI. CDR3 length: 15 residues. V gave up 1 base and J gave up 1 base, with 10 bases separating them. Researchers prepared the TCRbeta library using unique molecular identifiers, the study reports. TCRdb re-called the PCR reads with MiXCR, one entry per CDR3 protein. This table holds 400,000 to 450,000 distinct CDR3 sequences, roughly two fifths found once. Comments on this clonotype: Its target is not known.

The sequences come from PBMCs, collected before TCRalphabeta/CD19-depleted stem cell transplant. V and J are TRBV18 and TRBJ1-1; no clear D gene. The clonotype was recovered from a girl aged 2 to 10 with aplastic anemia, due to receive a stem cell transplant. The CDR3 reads CASSPRQESNTEAFF. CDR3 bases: TGTGCCAGCTCACCACGGCAAGAGTCGAACACTGAAGCTTTCTTT.